These 9 T cell receptor beta chains came from one sample sequenced in a study of ipilimumab plus nivolumab after autologous stem cell transplantation. TCRdb keeps only in-frame clones here, not all; method: immunoSEQ multiplex PCR. In the table there are some 10,000 clones, under 85% of which are singletons. Sequences were derived from PBMCs, sampled in a trial of ipilimumab plus nivolumab as post-transplant consolidation. The receptors come from a male donor with diffuse large B-cell lymphoma.

The chain has TRBV7-6 and TRBJ2-2; maybe TRBD1 (6 bases). Germline V CDR1 and CDR2: SGHVS, FNYEAQ. The CDR3 covers 14 residues. Trimming took 1 base from V and 5 from J, leaving 8 bases between them. The CDR3 sequence is CASSLVQGTGELFF. As DNA, the CDR3 is TGTGCCAGCAGCTTAGTGCAGGGGACCGGGGAGCTGTTTTTT.

V gene TRBV30 combines with J gene TRBJ2-1; TRBD1 might be the D (5 bases). Trimming pared 7 bases from V and 6 bases from J, leaving 10 bases between. Germline V lookup: CDR1 GTSNPN, CDR2 SVGIG (reference sequence). The CDR3 totals 11 residues. Here the CDR3 reads CASSRGNEQFF. CDR3 DNA: TGTGCCTCCTCAAGGGGCAATGAGCAGTTCTTC. Together with reference TRBV30 and TRBJ2-1, the CDR3 gives the full variable domain: SQTIHQWPATLVQPVGSPLSLECTVEGTSNPNLYWYRQAAGRGLQLLFYSVGIGQISSEVPQNLSASRPQDRQFILSSKKLLLSDSGFYLCASSRGNEQFFGPGTRLTVL.

The chain joins TRBV11-3 to TRBJ1-5; D remains unclear. Germline V gives CDR1 SGHNT, CDR2 YENEEA. This CDR3 spans 11 amino acids. V was trimmed by 0 bases and J by 6 bases, leaving 0 bases between them. CDR3 nucleotides: TGTGCCAGCAGCTTAGATCAGCCCCAGCATTTT. This sequence encodes CASSLDQPQHF.

This clone was observed a handful of times. This chain uses TRBV5-6 with TRBJ2-2; no reliable D call. There are 15 residues in the CDR3. The V end lost 0 bases, the J end lost 7 bases, and 13 bases lay between the germline ends. The V gene's germline CDR1 is SGHDT and CDR2 YYEEEE. CDR3 in DNA: TGTGCCAGCAGCTTGGGTCGCCGGCTTGGCGGGGAGCTGTTTTTT. It yields the protein CASSLGRRLGGELFF.

The rearrangement joins TRBV7-2 to TRBJ2-5, with 9 bases that match TRBD1. The junction had 6 bases not matched to a gene; V was cut back by 5 bases and J by 5 bases. This CDR3 region has 14 residues. The germline CDR1 and CDR2 sequences are SGHTA and FQGNSA. CDR3 DNA: TGTGCCAGCAGCAAAGGACAGGGGATGGAGACCCAGTACTTC. This encodes CASSKGQGMETQYF.

This clone was seen only once. This rearrangement joins TRBV7-9 to TRBJ2-2, with TRBD1 matching over 12 bases. CDR1 and CDR2 (germline): SEHNR, FQNEAQ (reference sequence). V lost 5 bases to trimming and J lost 7 bases; unmatched junction nucleotides: 5. This CDR3 is built from 15 residues. The CDR3 here is CASSLGTGGFGELFF. In DNA form, the CDR3 reads TGTGCCAGCAGCCTCGGGACAGGGGGCTTCGGGGAGCTGTTTTTT.

The CDR3 region is CASLSRSRGDTQYF. Here the CDR3 DNA reads TGTGCCAGCCTATCACGATCCAGGGGAGATACGCAGTATTTT. V usage is TRBV28 and J usage is TRBJ2-3; perhaps TRBD1 as D (6 bases). This CDR3 is built from 14 residues. Germline CDR1 MDHEN, CDR2 SYDVKM. V was pared by 8 bases and J by 5 bases, with 17 bases between.

This chain links TRBV6-6 with TRBJ2-7, with D unresolved. CDR1 is MNHNY and CDR2 is SVGAGI in the germline V gene (reference sequence). Trimming took 2 bases from V and 3 from J, leaving 11 bases between them. The CDR3 has 14 amino acids. The CDR3 region is CASSYEVGVYEQYF. CDR3 DNA: TGTGCCAGCAGTTACGAGGTTGGGGTCTACGAGCAGTACTTC.

This chain joins TRBV7-2 and TRBJ2-7, with TRBD1 matching over 7 bases. The J segment lost 6 bases and the V segment lost 5 bases, leaving 7 bases of the junction unmatched. The CDR3 sequence is 13 residues long. Germline values: CDR1 SGHTA, CDR2 FQGNSA. In DNA form, the CDR3 reads TGTGCCAGCAGCCCCCGACAGGGAAGCGAGCAGTACTTC. This encodes CASSPRQGSEQYF.